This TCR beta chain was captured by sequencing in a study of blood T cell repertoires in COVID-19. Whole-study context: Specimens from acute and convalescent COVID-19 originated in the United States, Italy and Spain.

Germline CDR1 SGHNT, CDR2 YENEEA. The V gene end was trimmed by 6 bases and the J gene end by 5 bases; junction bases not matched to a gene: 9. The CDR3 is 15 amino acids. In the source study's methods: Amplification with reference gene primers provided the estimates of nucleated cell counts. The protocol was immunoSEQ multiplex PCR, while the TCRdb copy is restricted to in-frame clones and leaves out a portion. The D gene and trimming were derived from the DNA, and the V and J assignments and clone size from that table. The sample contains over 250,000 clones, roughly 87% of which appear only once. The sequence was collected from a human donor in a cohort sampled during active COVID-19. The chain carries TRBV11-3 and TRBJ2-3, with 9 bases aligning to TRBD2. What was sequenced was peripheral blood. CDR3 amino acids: CASSASSGRIDTQYF. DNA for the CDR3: TGTGCCAGCAGTGCCTCGAGCGGGAGGATAGATACGCAGTATTTT.